The T cell receptor beta chain under discussion was sequenced for a study of T cell responses to AZD1222 COVID-19 vaccine. Notes on the study in general: Sampling that yielded the repertoires occurred only after the peak T cell response. Seropositivity was recorded at baseline in only a handful of AZD1222 recipients.

As regards this clone: Its antigen is not identified.

Data came from immunoSEQ multiplex PCR; TCRdb stores just in-frame clones and leaves some out. The table includes approximately 120,000 clones, approximately 90% detected once. Germline CDR1 and CDR2: LGHNA and YNFKEQ. The J segment lost 3 bases and the V segment lost 4 bases, leaving 9 bases of the junction unmatched. This CDR3 region has 15 residues. Source: peripheral blood, taken on day 0 of AZD1222 vaccination. The sequence came from an adult in good health. The chain combines TRBV4-2 with TRBJ2-7; TRBD2 matches 7 bases. The CDR3 spells CASSPEGLGNYEQYF. The CDR3, as DNA: TGTGCCAGCAGCCCAGAAGGACTAGGGAACTACGAGCAGTACTTC.